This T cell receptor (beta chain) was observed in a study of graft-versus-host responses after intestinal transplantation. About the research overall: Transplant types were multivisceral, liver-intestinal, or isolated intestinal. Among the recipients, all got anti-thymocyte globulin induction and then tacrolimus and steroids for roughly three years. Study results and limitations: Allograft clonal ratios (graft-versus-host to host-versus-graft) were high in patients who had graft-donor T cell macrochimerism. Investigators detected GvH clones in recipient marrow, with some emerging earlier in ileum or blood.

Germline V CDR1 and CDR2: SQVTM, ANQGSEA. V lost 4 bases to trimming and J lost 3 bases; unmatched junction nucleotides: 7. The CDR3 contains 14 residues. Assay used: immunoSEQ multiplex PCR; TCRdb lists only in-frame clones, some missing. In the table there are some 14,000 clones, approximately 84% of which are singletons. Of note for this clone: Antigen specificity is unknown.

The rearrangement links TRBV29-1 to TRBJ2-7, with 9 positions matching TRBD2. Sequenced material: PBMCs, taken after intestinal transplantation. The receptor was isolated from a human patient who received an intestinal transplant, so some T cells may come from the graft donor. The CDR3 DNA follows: TGCAGCGTTGGGTTCTTAGCGGGAGTCTACGAGCAGTACTTC. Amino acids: CSVGFLAGVYEQYF.